This TCR beta chain came from a study of cytomegalovirus exposure and HLA in healthy donors (dated by TCRdb to the late 2010s). About the full investigation: An earlier analysis of more than 550 of the donors reported approximately 280 Gb of sequence data and some 110 million unique TCR beta sequences obtained from some 200 million T cells. A later genetic analysis used genome-wide SNP genotypes for about 55% of the 666 donors, treating that subset as a discovery cohort. In a later analysis, previously published TCR beta repertoires from hundreds of donors were re-analyzed and high-resolution HLA genotyping was added so that TCR occurrence patterns could be studied. A separate validation cohort of over 95 different subjects was used in addition to the roughly 700-subject first cohort. Roughly 320 gigabases of sequencing data and 70 million to 100 million unique TCR sequences made up an early release that covered nearly 650 HLA-typed donors. HLA typing included class I and class II loci at four-digit resolution. The study combined high-throughput TCR immunosequencing, statistical association of individual TCRs with disease status, and machine learning to predict cytomegalovirus infection status. Every discovery cohort repertoire had been produced on one sequencing platform. The study aimed to test whether cataloging public T cell receptors could reveal signatures of past pathogen exposure. A handful of DR-DQ haplotypes were handled as single units for association and clustering because linkage in the cohort was strong. Typing coverage varied by locus: roughly 629-640 donors for A, B, C, DRB1 and DQB1; more than 500 for DQA1; approximately 610 for DPA1; roughly 450 for DPB1. Rather than drawing on any new phenotypic data, the later analysis identified candidate immune exposures from TCR beta sequences and the way those sequences occurred across donors. The T cell repertoires of several hundred subjects were profiled by immunosequencing and related to cytomegalovirus serostatus. An earlier analysis of several hundred of the donors applied high-throughput TCR beta sequencing to assess whether each TCR beta V gene segment acted as functional or pseudogenic. Among the roughly 380 genotyped donors, approximately 76% belonged to the genetic ancestry cluster associated with self-reported Caucasian donors. Donor age, sex, ethnicity and CMV serostatus were compiled alongside the repertoire data. Among roughly 400 genotyped donors of the cohort, an average of roughly 230,000 unique TCR beta nucleotide sequences was sequenced per donor, of which about 20% were non-productive.

The cohort comprised 666 healthy bone marrow donors. At the time of sampling, all cohort members were nominally healthy, though unrecorded immune exposures were likely present. The donor tested CMV seronegative, placing the donor among the 350 to 400 seronegative members of the cohort. A peripheral blood sample was collected from each donor, and TCR beta sequencing was performed on peripheral blood mononuclear cells. Genomic DNA extraction from the blood cell samples was performed with the Qiagen DNeasy Blood Extraction Kit. General findings and caveats noted by the study authors: A later analysis found that HLA-associated TCR beta chains were more clonally expanded and had lower generation probabilities than equally common non-associated chains. A further reported finding was that TCR beta sequences accurately predicted the HLA-A and HLA-B alleles for most subjects in the first cohort. Compared with the 666-donor mean, donors in an Asian-associated ancestry cluster had fewer N-insertions in productive TCRs, according to a later genetic analysis. Roughly uniform sequencing depth across donors was assumed in presence/absence analyses, although this assumption may not hold. Correlated functional status among segregating V segments might reflect linkage disequilibrium, but an unknown experimental factor could not be ruled out. For the cohort, immune exposure information was limited to CMV serostatus. HLA typing was unavailable for some donors at each locus, so association tests used only the typed subset. A later genetic analysis associated a missense DCLRE1C variant with V-gene and J-gene trimming of TCR beta chains, and an independent cohort replicated the association. In a later analysis, TCR association rates were found to vary across HLA loci, with the most associated TCRs seen for DRB1 alleles and the fewest for HLA-C alleles. About 17 rarely observed V segments, including chromosome 9 orphons, were excluded from the earlier analysis of approximately 600 of the donors because counts were too low. Assigning TCR associations to individual alleles was difficult when HLA alleles, especially DR and DQ, strongly co-occurred. Several of the top co-occurrence clusters appeared to be linked to parvovirus B19, influenza, CMV and Epstein-Barr virus, according to a later analysis. Most TCR sequences were seen in very few donors, while some public TCRs were found in many individuals. A group of highly shared sequence variants was considered likely to be a technical artifact of the sequencing pipeline. In vitro tests confirmed that a few of the cytomegalovirus-associated TCR beta chains recognize cytomegalovirus antigens. In the study, 150 to 200 TCR beta chains were listed as associated with cytomegalovirus. The classifier was reported to diagnose cytomegalovirus status with high specificity and sensitivity in both the original cohort and the validation cohort. According to a later analysis, most CMV-associated TCR beta chains appeared to be HLA-restricted, and the HLA associations seemed to be driven largely by CMV exposure. The 87-base-pair reads could not distinguish some IMGT-functional V segments, including TRBV6-2 and TRBV6-3, so those segments were excluded. It was suggested by the authors that the approach could potentially be generalized to other disease states and immunological phenotypes. In a later analysis, more than 15,000 TCR beta sequences were associated with specific HLA alleles at a false discovery rate of 0.05. Broadly in line with IMGT annotations, most TCR beta V segments showed up in productive rearrangements about 87% or about 30% of the time in an earlier analysis of several hundred of the donors. The cohort was sequenced for TCR beta chains only, and without alpha or paired-chain data the features that could be detected were limited.

There are 14 amino acids in the CDR3, from cysteine to phenylalanine inclusive. Only CDR3 DNA remains: 42 bases, in frame from the first base. CDR1 LNHDA and CDR2 SQIVND are derived from the germline V gene (reference sequence). V is clipped by 6 bases and J by 8 bases, and the sequence between their germline boundaries is 14 bases long. Notes on this clone: This clone's antigen is unknown.

The method was the immunoSEQ multiplex PCR assay. For the multiplex PCR, a mixture combining 60 forward primers for TCR Vbeta segments and 13 reverse primers for TCR Jbeta segments was used. A multiplex PCR assay on genomic DNA amplified the CDR3 region of rearranged TCR beta genes. On the Illumina HiSeq System, the amplified TCR beta libraries were sequenced as 87-base-pair reads. In the authors' own workflow: A later analysis tallied 70 million to 100 million unique TCR beta chains across the 666 repertoires, and around 9.9 million of those chains were shared by two or more donors. A nearest-neighbor algorithm error-corrected the raw reads and collapsed the reads into unique sequences, merging closely related sequences to remove PCR and sequencing errors. V, D and J gene segments were assigned by aligning CDR3 sequences to IMGT reference sequences. For a sequence to be retained, a match of at least six nucleotides was required to both a V gene segment and a J gene segment. Rearrangements were called productive when the CDR3 lacked stop codons and stayed in frame with V and J; all others were non-productive. CDR3 was defined by IMGT convention, running from the second conserved V-encoded cysteine to the conserved J-encoded phenylalanine. The earlier analysis of roughly 590 of the donors excluded any sequence lacking an unambiguous match to a single V gene segment. An earlier analysis of a few hundred of the donors classified V segments as functional when productive rearrangements were above 56.7% and as segregating when the standard deviation between donors was above 5%. A statistical classification framework was built to diagnose cytomegalovirus status from the catalog of TCR beta chain sequences. In a later analysis, V and J genes were assigned by comparing TCR nucleotide sequences against IMGT/GENE-DB human TR gene sequences. Using the TCRdist pipeline, a later analysis assigned CDR3 sequences along with most-parsimonious VDJ recombination scenarios. In a later analysis, each TCR beta chain was defined by its CDR3 amino acid sequence together with its V-gene family, and reads without a unique V-gene family were excluded. As a way to deal with suspected cross-contamination and a sequencing artifact, a later analysis dropped roughly 620 nucleotide sequences that were highly shared and had low generation probability. For each public chain, a later analysis derived a clonal expansion index from normalized ranks of inferred template counts within each repertoire. In a later analysis, generation probabilities were computed with a VDJ recombination model fitted to out-of-frame rearrangements, and the resulting probabilities were checked against IGoR. A later analysis scored TCR-TCR, TCR-HLA and TCR-CMV co-occurrence with hypergeometric tests, applying a repertoire-size bias correction to TCR pairs. To estimate false discovery rates, a later analysis permuted the HLA or CMV assignments 20 times. In a later analysis, co-occurring TCRs were grouped using DBSCAN, with TCRdist sequence similarity added in when clustering inside HLA-allele-positive subsets. Co-occurrence clustering excluded repertoires with fewer than 30,000 or more than 120,000 public chains, plus five with anomalous nucleotide sharing. Here the immuneACCESS table is served through TCRdb, limited to in-frame sequences with V and J called. Missing clones are a known gap in these copies; in checked studies unresolved V genes cover under half, and the rest lacks a known reason. V and J calls and clone size are those listed in that table; D and trimming were worked out from the DNA. Per the sample table, the count is 100,000 to 150,000 clones. Jointly, the top ten make up 1.5% to 2% of the sample.

The specimen sequenced was PBMCs. The sequence was obtained from a man aged 18 to 35 in good health and CMV-seronegative. This chain joins TRBV19 to TRBJ1-6; there is no confident call for the D gene. The CDR3 has the sequence CASRGALWDSPLHF. The sequence in DNA is TGTGCCAGTAGGGGAGCCCTCTGGGATTCACCCCTCCACTTT. With the rest looked up from the reference TRBV19 and TRBJ1-6 genes rather than sequenced, the full variable domain is DGGITQSPKYLFRKEGQNVTLSCEQNLNHDAMYWYRQDPGQGLRLIYYSQIVNDFQKGDIAEGYSVSREKKESFPLTVTSAQKNPTAFYLCASRGALWDSPLHFGNGTRLTVT.